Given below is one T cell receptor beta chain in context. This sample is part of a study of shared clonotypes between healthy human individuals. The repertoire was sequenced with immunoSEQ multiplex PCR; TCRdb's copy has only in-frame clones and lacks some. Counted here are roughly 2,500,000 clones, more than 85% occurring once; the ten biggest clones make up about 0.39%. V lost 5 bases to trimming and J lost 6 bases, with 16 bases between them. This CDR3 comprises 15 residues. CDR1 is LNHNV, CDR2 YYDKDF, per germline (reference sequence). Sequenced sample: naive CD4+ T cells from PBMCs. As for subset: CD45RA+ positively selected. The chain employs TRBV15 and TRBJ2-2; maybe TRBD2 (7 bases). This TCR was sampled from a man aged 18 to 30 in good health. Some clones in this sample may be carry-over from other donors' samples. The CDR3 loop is CATSSRRGLSGELFF. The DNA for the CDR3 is TGTGCCACCAGCTCCCGCAGGGGACTATCCGGGGAGCTGTTTTTT.